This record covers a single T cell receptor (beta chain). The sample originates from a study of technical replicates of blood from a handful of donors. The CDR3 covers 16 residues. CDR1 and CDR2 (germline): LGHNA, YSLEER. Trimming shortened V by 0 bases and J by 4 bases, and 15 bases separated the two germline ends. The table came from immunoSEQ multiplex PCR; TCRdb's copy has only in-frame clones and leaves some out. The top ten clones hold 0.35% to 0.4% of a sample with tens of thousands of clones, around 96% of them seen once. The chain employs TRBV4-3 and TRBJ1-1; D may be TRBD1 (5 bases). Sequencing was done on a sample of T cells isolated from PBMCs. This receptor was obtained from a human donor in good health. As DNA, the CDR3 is TGCGCCAGCAGCCAAGATCAGGAGGGGTTTAGCACTGAAGCTTTCTTT. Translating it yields CASSQDQEGFSTEAFF.